This TCR beta chain was retrieved from a study of blood T cell repertoires in COVID-19. Across the study: There were acute and convalescent COVID-19 samples, and they came from the United States, Italy and Spain. T cells, B-cell-depleted T cells, or PBMCs supplied cDNA or gDNA.

V gave up 7 bases and J gave up 1 base, with 9 bases separating them. Germline CDR1 and CDR2: KGHSH and LQKENI. This CDR3 contains 13 residues. Under the authors' procedure: Nucleated cell counts were estimated from reference gene primer amplification. The method was immunoSEQ multiplex PCR; TCRdb's version includes in-frame clones alone and lacks a portion of them. V and J calls and clone size are given by that table; D and trimming were obtained from the DNA. The sample lists 70,000 to 90,000 clones; 70% to 90% were seen once. Sequencing input: peripheral blood. The origin of this receptor is a woman at least 80 years old with acute or convalescent COVID-19. V is TRBV18 and J is TRBJ2-3; weak D call: TRBD2 (5 bases). The CDR3 coding sequence is TGTGCCAGCTATACCGGGGGCACAGATACGCAGTATTTT. Translated, it gives CASYTGGTDTQYF. Together with reference TRBV18 and TRBJ2-3, the CDR3 gives the full variable domain: NAGVMQNPRHLVRRRGQEARLRCSPMKGHSHVYWYRQLPEEGLKFMVYLQKENIIDESGMPKERFSAEFPKEGPSILRIQQVVRGDSAAYFCASYTGGTDTQYFGPGTRLTVL.